This T cell receptor (beta chain) was recorded in a study of cytomegalovirus exposure and HLA in healthy donors. Background on the study: Across around 400 genotyped donors, more than 75% landed in the Caucasian-associated ancestry cluster.

The CDR3 covers 16 residues. V shed 3 bases, J shed 7 bases, and the junction held 9 bases outside the gene matches. The V gene's germline CDR1 is SGDLS and CDR2 YYNGEE. PCR employed 60 Vbeta and 13 Jbeta primers. Sequencing used immunoSEQ multiplex PCR; TCRdb keeps in-frame clones, though not all of them. Of 75,000 to 100,000 clones in the sample, around 64% were seen once. Findings and caveats of the study: The study labeled 180 or so TCR beta chains cytomegalovirus-associated. Sequence variants that were highly shared formed a cluster that was likely a sequencing artifact. V segments that were indistinguishable, TRBV6-2 and TRBV6-3 among them, were omitted from analysis.

Details on this clone: The antigen remains unidentified.

This TCR derives from a man in his sixties in good health and CMV-seronegative. This chain uses TRBV9 with TRBJ1-4, with TRBD1 matching 10 bases. The sequencing sample was made of PBMCs. For the CDR3, the DNA is TGTGCCAGCAGCGCGGGACAGGGGATAGACGGTGAAAAACTGTTTTTT. It specifies CASSAGQGIDGEKLFF.